The clone carrying this T cell receptor (beta chain) was found once. This sample stems from a study of blood T cell repertoires in COVID-19. Trimming shortened V by 0 bases and J by 4 bases, and 10 bases separated the two germline ends. The CDR3 consists of 15 residues. From germline, CDR1 is MNHEY and CDR2 SVGEGT. TCRdb keeps only in-frame clones here, not all; method: immunoSEQ multiplex PCR. The data show 150,000 to 250,000 clones, roughly four fifths seen once. The TCR sequence derives from a human donor with acute or convalescent COVID-19. The donor label of this sample is uncertain. The specimen sequenced was peripheral blood. This chain links TRBV6-2 or TRBV6-3 with TRBJ1-5; weak D call: TRBD1 (6 bases). The CDR3 DNA reads as TGTGCCAGCAGTTACTCATCGGACAGAAATCAGCCCCAGCATTTT. It translates to CASSYSSDRNQPQHF.